Below are 10 T cell receptor beta chains sequenced from a single sample in a study of blood T cells in healthy people across ages (dated by TCRdb to the mid-2010s). Receptor libraries were prepared by 5' RACE. The sequencer listed for this sample is Illumina HiSeq 2500. A second PCR of about 6 to 11 cycles was run with a J-beta primer mix and a sample-barcoded 5' primer. The public reads were reprocessed in TCRdb via fastp at Q25 and MiXCR, keeping in-frame beta chains. Each CDR3 protein appears once, grouped with its most common genes and DNA. Present in this sample are some 700,000 distinct CDR3 sequences, roughly 44% of which were seen just once. The top ten clonotypes cover 20% to 25% of the sample. The sample taken for sequencing was blood. These receptors all stem from a woman between 55 and 75 years old in good health.

V usage is TRBV20-1 and J usage is TRBJ2-5; 8 bases fit TRBD1. The J call may not be correct, given that the DNA end is closer to TRBJ2-7. Germline CDR1 DFQATT, CDR2 SNEGSKA (reference sequence). The length of the CDR3 is 13 residues. The CDR3 DNA reads TGCAGTGCTAGATGGCAGGGGGCGGGCGAGCAGTACTTC. Its translation: CSARWQGAGEQYF.

In the case of this clonotype: A much larger clone is a single base away; this may be a read error. The rearrangement uses TRBV29-1 and TRBJ2-1; 11 bases are shared with TRBD2. The J call could be wrong; TRBJ2-7 is a better fit for the DNA end. CDR1 and CDR2 from the germline V gene are SQVTM and ANQGSEA. The CDR3 is 17 residues long. CDR3 residues: CSVEGLAGLSSYNEQYF. For the CDR3, the DNA is TGCAGCGTTGAAGGACTAGCGGGATTGAGCTCCTACAATGAGCAGTACTTC.

This clonotype occurred once. This chain links TRBV2 with TRBJ1-4; TRBD1 matches 11 bases. The J segment lost 7 bases and the V segment lost 6 bases, leaving 4 bases of the junction unmatched. Germline CDR1 SNHLY, CDR2 FYNNEI. The CDR3 contains 14 residues. The CDR3: CASRTDRGLEKLFF. DNA for the CDR3: TGTGCCAGCAGGACGGACAGGGGGCTTGAAAAACTGTTTTTT.

V gene TRBV10-3 combines with J gene TRBJ2-7; the D gene is possibly TRBD1 (6 bases). With 7 bases removed from V and 1 base from J, the gap between germline ends came to 14 bases. The CDR3 totals 14 residues. CDR1 and CDR2 from the germline V gene are ENHRY and SYGVKD. CDR3 loop: CAIKGQRRSYEQYF. The CDR3 nucleotides are TGTGCCATCAAAGGACAGCGTAGGTCCTACGAGCAGTACTTC.

For this clonotype: This clone may be a read error of a much larger clone one base away. The chain employs TRBV29-1 and TRBJ2-1; the D gene is possibly TRBD1 (7 bases). Germline CDR1 reads SQVTM; CDR2 reads ANQGSEA. The CDR3 spans 14 residues. The V and J ends lost 7 bases and 10 bases respectively, with 23 bases between them. The CDR3 DNA sequence: TGCAGCGCCGTCTGGGCAGGGGGGAAAAACGAGCAGTTCTTC. This sequence encodes CSAVWAGGKNEQFF.

This clonotype was observed a handful of times. V usage is TRBV29-1 and J usage is TRBJ2-1; tentatively, D is TRBD2 (9 bases). Germline V lookup: CDR1 SQVTM, CDR2 ANQGSEA. Trimming shortened V by 4 bases and J by 10 bases, and 29 bases separated the two germline ends. This CDR3 contains 17 residues. The CDR3 region has the DNA TGCAGCGTTGCACAGGGGGGTAGCGGGAGCATAGGCCGGGAGCAGTTCTTC. This translates into CSVAQGGSGSIGREQFF.

This clonotype occurred many times. This chain uses TRBV20-1 with TRBJ1-1; TRBD1 is a possible D gene (5 bases). Germline V gives CDR1 DFQATT, CDR2 SNEGSKA (reference sequence). V lost 6 bases to trimming and J lost 4 bases, with 15 bases between them. This CDR3 has 13 residues. CDR3: CSARETKSTEAFF. The CDR3 nucleotides read TGCAGTGCCAGGGAGACTAAAAGCACTGAAGCTTTCTTT.

This chain connects TRBV20-1 to TRBJ1-5, with a tentative D call TRBD1 (5 bases). Trimming removed 3 bases at V and 6 bases at J, with 9 bases between. CDR1 is DFQATT and CDR2 is SNEGSKA in the germline V gene (reference sequence). The CDR3 contains 12 residues. The CDR3 loop reads CSASPGTQPQHF. Here the CDR3 DNA reads TGCAGTGCTAGCCCCGGGACTCAGCCCCAGCATTTT.

This clonotype was detected a few times. J is TRBJ2-7 and V is TRBV20-1; D possibly corresponds to TRBD2 (5 bases). Germline CDR1 reads DFQATT; CDR2 reads SNEGSKA (reference sequence). This CDR3 is 17 amino acids long. With 3 bases removed from V and 4 bases from J, the gap between germline ends came to 25 bases. CDR3 in amino acids: CSARVVALRTGEYEQYF. In DNA, the CDR3 is TGCAGTGCTAGGGTGGTGGCACTTCGTACCGGGGAATACGAGCAGTACTTC.

This chain links TRBV7-9 with TRBJ1-2; 10 positions match TRBD1. The CDR3 runs 14 residues. J gave up 7 bases and V 5 bases, and 7 bases lay outside the gene matches. From germline, CDR1 is SEHNR and CDR2 FQNEAQ (reference sequence). CDR3 region: CASSDQTGGAGYTF. The CDR3 region has the DNA TGTGCCAGCAGCGATCAGACAGGGGGCGCTGGCTACACCTTC.